Given below is one T cell receptor beta chain in context. Which antigen it targets is not known. Base qualities are not provided; no much larger clone lies one nucleotide away. This sample is drawn from a study of shared clonotypes between healthy human individuals (TCRdb year 2020). Regarding the complete study: Two women and a few men aged 18 to 49 years were included in the cohort. To estimate repertoire size and how much clonotype sharing occurs between individuals, the study deeply sequenced the blood TCR repertoires of five healthy adults. Per donor, three plates each were used for CD4 naive and CD4 memory, two for CD8 naive, and one for CD8 memory. Per donor, leukapheresis produced somewhere between about 0.8 and 9 billion PBMCs. To increase sequencing depth and limit assay-specific biases, different laboratories used diverse techniques to prepare libraries and sequence TCR repertoires.

CD8 naive samples consisted of CD45RO-negative cells that were positively selected for CCR7, yielding a CD45RA+CCR7+ population without TemRA cells. Donors were healthy HIV-negative adults with no recently reported acute infections or vaccinations. Every donor was a Caucasian adult residing in Nashville, Tennessee, USA. After blood collection by leukapheresis, PBMCs were isolated using Ficoll-Histopaque density gradient centrifugation and then cryopreserved in the vapor phase of liquid nitrogen. Purity and quantity of every magnetically sorted T cell population were checked by analytical flow cytometry. Genomic DNA was isolated from each sorted fraction and quantified by UV absorbance on a Nanodrop 2000c. TCR CDR3 regions were amplified from genomic DNA by multiplex PCR using the deep immunoSEQ assay. Extracted genomic DNA from each cell subset was distributed evenly across all wells of several immunoSEQ 96-well plates, and each plate was treated as a replicate. For sorted subsets, each replicate PCR was loaded with around 200 ng genomic DNA, equivalent to 30,000 or so T cell genomes. Purified libraries were quantified with a Qubit 3.0 fluorometer, sized on a Bioanalyzer 2100, and re-quantified with the KAPA Library Quantification kit. Every immunoSEQ 96-well plate was sequenced on a separate single-read 150-cycle Illumina NextSeq 550 flow cell. Regarding the original processing steps: The immunoSEQ output contained only junctional sequences without quality scores, so filtering could not match that applied to full-length reads. To assign V/J genes and CDR3, sequences were annotated against IMGT germline references using PyIR, a Python wrapper for IgBLAST v1.9. Any read was removed if the V/J assignment was weak (E-value above 1e-6), the CDR3 was missing, or the read contained stop codons, out-of-frame junctions, or ambiguous translated residues. A V3J clonotype was defined by an identical inferred V gene, J gene, and CDR3 amino acid sequence. Percentage overlap between repertoires was calculated by dividing the number of shared unique clonotypes by the size of the smaller repertoire. Three approaches were used to assess repertoire richness: RTK rarefaction, the Chao1 estimator, and Recon v2.1 estimates of unobserved clonotypes. Generation probabilities for all TCRbeta clonotypes obtained by the gDNA method from several donors were computed using OLGA. Drawn from immuneACCESS, this table holds only the in-frame rearrangements with V and J called that TCRdb kept. Clones are partly lost; checked studies trace under half to an unresolved V gene and leave the rest unexplained. V, J and clone size are taken as reported in that table, and D and trimming were inferred from the DNA itself. Counted in this sample were hundreds of thousands of clones; about 95% of them appeared once. The top ten hold 0.11% of the sample.

Study-wide conclusions, independent of this receptor: Naive subsets generally had larger estimated clonotype richness than memory subsets did. Incomplete sequencing was indicated by rarefaction of sorted-subset datasets, despite the large sequencing depth. Roughly 5% of naive CD4, more than 3% of naive CD8, 2.3% of memory CD4, and about 0.4% of memory CD8 clonotypes were shared across several donors. Only blood was sampled, and tissue TCR repertoires likely differ from those in blood. Compared with non-shared clonotypes, the clonotypes found in all four sorted-subset donors had higher generation probabilities. Because the study included only a small number of donors, the genetic and exposure-history diversity represented was limited. Pairwise subsampling led to the expectation that sequencing depth would affect the degree of clonotype sharing among donors.

The CDR3 spans 13 residues, from the cysteine through the phenylalanine. Just CDR3 DNA is preserved here, 39 bases in frame from base 1. CDR1 and CDR2, per the germline V gene (reference sequence), are SGHKS and YYEKEE. V sheds 2 bases and J sheds 5 bases, leaving 10 bases between their ends. The TCR originated in a woman in her thirties in good health. Recombination connected TRBV5-5 to TRBJ2-5; the D gene cannot be named for sure. Sample: naive CD8+ T cells sorted from blood. The cell subset or site label, as the study defines it: CD45RA+CCR7+. The DNA sequence is TGTGCCAGCAGCTTAGTGGGCGAGGAGACCCAGTACTTC. This encodes CASSLVGEETQYF.